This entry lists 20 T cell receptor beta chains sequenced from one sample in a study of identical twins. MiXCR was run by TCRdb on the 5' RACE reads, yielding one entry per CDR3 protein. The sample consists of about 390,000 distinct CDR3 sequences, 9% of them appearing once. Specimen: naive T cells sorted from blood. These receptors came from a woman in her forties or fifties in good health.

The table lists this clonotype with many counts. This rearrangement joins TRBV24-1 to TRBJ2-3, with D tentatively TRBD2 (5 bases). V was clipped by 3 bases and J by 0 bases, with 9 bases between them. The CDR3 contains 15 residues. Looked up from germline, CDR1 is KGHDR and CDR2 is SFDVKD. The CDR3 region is CATSDAGESTDTQYF. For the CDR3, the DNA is TGTGCCACCAGTGATGCCGGGGAAAGCACAGATACGCAGTATTTT.

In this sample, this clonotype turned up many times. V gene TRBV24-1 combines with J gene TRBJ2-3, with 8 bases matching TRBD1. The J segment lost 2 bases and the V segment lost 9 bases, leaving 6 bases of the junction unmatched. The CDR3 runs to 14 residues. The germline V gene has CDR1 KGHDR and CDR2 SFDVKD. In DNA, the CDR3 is TGTGCCACCTCCGACAGGGGTAACACAGATACGCAGTATTTT. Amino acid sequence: CATSDRGNTDTQYF.

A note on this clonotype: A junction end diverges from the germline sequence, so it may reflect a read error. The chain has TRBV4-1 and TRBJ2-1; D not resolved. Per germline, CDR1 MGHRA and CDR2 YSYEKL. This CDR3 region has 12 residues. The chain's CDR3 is CASSPPVRPLVF. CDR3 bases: TGCGCCAGCAGCCCCCCCGTGAGACCTCTGGTCTTC.

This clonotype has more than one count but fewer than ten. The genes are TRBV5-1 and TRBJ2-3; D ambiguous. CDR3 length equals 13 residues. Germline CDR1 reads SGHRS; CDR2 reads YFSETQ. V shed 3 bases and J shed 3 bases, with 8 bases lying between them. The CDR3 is CASSSVLTDTQYF. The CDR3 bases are TGCGCCAGCAGCTCCGTTTTAACAGATACGCAGTATTTT. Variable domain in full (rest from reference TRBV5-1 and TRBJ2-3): KAGVTQTPRYLIKTRGQQVTLSCSPISGHRSVSWYQQTPGQGLQFLFEYFSETQRNKGNFPGRFSGRQFSNSRSEMNVSTLELGDSALYLCASSSVLTDTQYFGPGTRLTVL.

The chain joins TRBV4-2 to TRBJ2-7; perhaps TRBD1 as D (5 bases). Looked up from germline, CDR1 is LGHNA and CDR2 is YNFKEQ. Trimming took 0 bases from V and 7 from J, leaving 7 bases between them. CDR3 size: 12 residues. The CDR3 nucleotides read TGTGCCAGCAGCCAAGATCCAGGGGAGCAGTACGTC. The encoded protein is CASSQDPGEQYV.

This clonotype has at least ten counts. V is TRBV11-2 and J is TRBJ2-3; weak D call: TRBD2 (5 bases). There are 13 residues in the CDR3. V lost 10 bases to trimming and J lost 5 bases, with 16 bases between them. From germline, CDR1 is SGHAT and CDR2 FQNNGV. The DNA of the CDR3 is TGTGCCACCGCGGTGGGGAGTAAAGATACGCAGTATTTT. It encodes CATAVGSKDTQYF.

DNA for the CDR3: TGTGCCAGCAGCCGGGTCCGGGGGGCGTCCTACAATGAGCAGTTCTTC. It codes for CASSRVRGASYNEQFF. The gene calls are TRBV7-9 and TRBJ2-1; the D gene is possibly TRBD2 (7 bases). Trimming shortened V by 5 bases and J by 1 base, and 15 bases separated the two germline ends. Germline lookup yields CDR1 SEHNR and CDR2 FQNEAQ (reference sequence). The CDR3 spans 16 residues.

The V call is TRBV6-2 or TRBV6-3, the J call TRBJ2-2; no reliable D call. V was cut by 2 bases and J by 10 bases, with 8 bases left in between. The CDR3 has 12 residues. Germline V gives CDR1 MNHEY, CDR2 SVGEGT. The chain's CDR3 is CASSYDTPELFF. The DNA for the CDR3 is TGTGCCAGCAGTTACGACACTCCGGAGCTGTTTTTT.

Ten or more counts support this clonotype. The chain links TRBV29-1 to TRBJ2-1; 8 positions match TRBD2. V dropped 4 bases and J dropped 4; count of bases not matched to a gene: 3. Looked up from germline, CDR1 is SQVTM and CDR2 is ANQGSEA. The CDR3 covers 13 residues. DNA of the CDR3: TGCAGCGTTGGCCCGGGAGGGTACAATGAGCAGTTCTTC. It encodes CSVGPGGYNEQFF.

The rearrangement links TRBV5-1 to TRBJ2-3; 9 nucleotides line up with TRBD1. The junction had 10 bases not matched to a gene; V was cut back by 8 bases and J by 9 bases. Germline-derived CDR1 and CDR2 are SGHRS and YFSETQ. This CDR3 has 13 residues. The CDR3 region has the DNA TGCGCCAGTCAGACAGGGGGGAGTGGGACGCAGTATTTT. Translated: CASQTGGSGTQYF. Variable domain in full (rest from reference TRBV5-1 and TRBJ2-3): KAGVTQTPRYLIKTRGQQVTLSCSPISGHRSVSWYQQTPGQGLQFLFEYFSETQRNKGNFPGRFSGRQFSNSRSEMNVSTLELGDSALYLCASQTGGSGTQYFGPGTRLTVL.

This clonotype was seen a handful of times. The CDR3 region is CASSLDLRTDTQYF. CDR3 coding DNA: TGTGCCAGCAGCTTAGATCTCAGGACGGATACGCAGTATTTT. The rearrangement links TRBV11-3 to TRBJ2-3; D is ambiguous. V lost 0 bases, J lost 6 bases, and 10 bases lay in between. CDR3 length: 14 amino acids. Per germline, CDR1 SGHNT and CDR2 YENEEA.

The CDR3, as DNA: TGTGCCAGCAGCTCGACAGGGGAGCAGCCCCAGCATTTT. This gives the protein CASSSTGEQPQHF. The genes are TRBV21-1 and TRBJ1-5; the D segment call TRBD1 is taken from the table without a DNA check. TRBV21-1 is flagged as a pseudogene. CDR3 length equals 13 residues.

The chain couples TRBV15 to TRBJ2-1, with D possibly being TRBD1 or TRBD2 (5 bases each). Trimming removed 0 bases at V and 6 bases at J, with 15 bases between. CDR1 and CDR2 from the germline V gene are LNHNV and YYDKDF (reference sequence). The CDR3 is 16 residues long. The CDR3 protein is CATSRDKRGAGNEQFF. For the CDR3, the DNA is TGTGCCACCAGCAGAGATAAGAGGGGCGCAGGCAATGAGCAGTTCTTC.

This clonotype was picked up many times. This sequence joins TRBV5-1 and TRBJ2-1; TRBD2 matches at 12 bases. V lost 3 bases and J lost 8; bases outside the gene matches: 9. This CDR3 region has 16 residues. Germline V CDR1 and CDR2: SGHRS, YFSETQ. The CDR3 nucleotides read TGCGCCAGCAGCTCGGTTGCTAGCGGGAGGGGAGATGAGCAGTTCTTC. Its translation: CASSSVASGRGDEQFF.

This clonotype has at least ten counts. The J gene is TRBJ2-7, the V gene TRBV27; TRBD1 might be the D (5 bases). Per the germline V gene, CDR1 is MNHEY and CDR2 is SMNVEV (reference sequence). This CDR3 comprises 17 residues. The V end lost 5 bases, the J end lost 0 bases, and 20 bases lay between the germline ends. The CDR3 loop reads CASSPPRLRRGSYEQYV. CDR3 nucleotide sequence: TGTGCCAGCAGTCCCCCCAGGTTGCGAAGGGGCTCCTACGAGCAGTACGTC.

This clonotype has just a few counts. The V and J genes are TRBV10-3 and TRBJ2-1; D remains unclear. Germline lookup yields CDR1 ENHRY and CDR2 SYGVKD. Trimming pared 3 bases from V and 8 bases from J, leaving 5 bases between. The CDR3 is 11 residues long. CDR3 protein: CAISDSDEQFF. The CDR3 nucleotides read TGTGCCATCAGTGACTCCGATGAGCAGTTCTTC.

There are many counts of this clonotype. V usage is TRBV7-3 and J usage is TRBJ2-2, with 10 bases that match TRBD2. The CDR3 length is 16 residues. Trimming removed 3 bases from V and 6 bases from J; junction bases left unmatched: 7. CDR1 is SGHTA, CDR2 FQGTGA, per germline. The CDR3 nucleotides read TGTGCCAGCAGCTTTTTACCTAGCGGGAGTGCCGGGGAGCTGTTTTTT. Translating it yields CASSFLPSGSAGELFF.

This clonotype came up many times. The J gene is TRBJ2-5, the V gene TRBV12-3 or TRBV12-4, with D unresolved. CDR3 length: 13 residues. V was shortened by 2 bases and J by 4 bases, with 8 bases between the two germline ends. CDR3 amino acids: CASSLKGSETQYF. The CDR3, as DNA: TGTGCCAGCAGTTTAAAGGGATCAGAGACCCAGTACTTC.

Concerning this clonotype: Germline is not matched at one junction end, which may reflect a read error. The DNA for the CDR3 is TGTCCCAGCAGCCAAGAGAGTGTACTAGCGGACCAAGAGACCCAGTACTTC. Translation gives CPSSQESVLADQETQYF. The gene calls are TRBV3-1 and TRBJ2-5, with 8 bases identical to TRBD2. The CDR3 is made up of 17 amino acids. Per the germline V gene, CDR1 is LGHDT and CDR2 is YNNKEL (reference sequence).

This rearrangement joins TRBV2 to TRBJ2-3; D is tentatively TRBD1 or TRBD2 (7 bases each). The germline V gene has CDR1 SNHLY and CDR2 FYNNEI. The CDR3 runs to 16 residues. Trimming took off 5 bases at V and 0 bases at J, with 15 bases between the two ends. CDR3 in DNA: TGTGCCAGCAGTCCTGGGAGGGGGCGCAGCACAGATACGCAGTATTTT. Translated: CASSPGRGRSTDTQYF.